Sequencing of this TCR beta chain was carried out in a study of blood T cell repertoires in COVID-19 (dated by TCRdb to 2018 to 2021). Context from the whole study: Samples covering the acute and convalescent phases of COVID-19 were provided by collaborators in the United States, Italy and Spain. The prospective study material was composed of cDNA or gDNA derived from T cells, B-cell-depleted T cells, or PBMCs. The dataset comprised deeply sampled blood TCRbeta repertoires from subjects exposed to, actively infected with, or recovered from COVID-19. The repertoires were released in a freely available public database meant as a resource for research on the immune response to SARS-CoV-2. Samples were obtained from the ongoing ImmuneRACE study (first 160 participants) and from 950 to 1,500 subjects provided by 6 global collaborators. The sample metadata nearly always contained a de-identified subject ID, COVID-19 status, age in years and sex. HLA class I and class II types, where available, came from metadata supplied by the sample provider rather than from assay-based typing. The research as a whole found: The quantity of clinical and demographic metadata differed by source and by participant and was supplied without curation.

For this clone: The antigen it binds to is not known. It has no much larger one-base neighbor in the sample; base qualities were not kept.

TCRbeta CDR3 regions were amplified from genomic DNA using the immunoSEQ Assay, a bias-controlled multiplex PCR. For the original study's pipeline: Within the assay, amplification of reference gene primers was used to estimate how many nucleated cells each sample contained. Sequence reads were collapsed and filtered to measure the absolute abundance of every unique TCRbeta CDR3 rearrangement. For each sample, productive Simpson clonality was calculated by taking the square root of Simpson's diversity index across productive rearrangements. In its TCRdb copy, this immuneACCESS table keeps in-frame sequences only and misses some clones. Where compared with another copy, unresolved V genes explain less than half of these, and the others have no known cause. V and J calls and clone size follow that table, whereas D and trimming were derived from the DNA. The sample has 200,000 to 300,000 clones on record, around 90% of them singletons. Of the sample, 2% to 3% is held by the ten largest clones.

The germline V gene (reference sequence) specifies DFQATT as CDR1 and SNEGSKA as CDR2. V has 3 bases trimmed and J has 2 bases trimmed; junction bases matching no gene number 9. Reading from cysteine to phenylalanine, the CDR3 counts 16 amino acids. Only the CDR3 portion is preserved as DNA: 48 bases, with reading frame beginning at the first base. At one collaborating source in Seattle, patients were enrolled during active infection and were followed longitudinally through the course of disease. Whole blood was collected in K2EDTA tubes by collaborating institutions according to the institutions' own protocols. For TCRbeta analysis, collaborators shipped samples as frozen whole blood, isolated PBMCs, or DNA extracted from either of those sample types.

The sample consisted of peripheral blood. The V and J genes are TRBV20-1 and TRBJ2-7; 11 nucleotides in the junction match TRBD2. The sequence came from a person under 35 with COVID-19, enrolled during active disease. The nucleotide sequence reads as follows: TGCAGTGCTAGTCTTCCACTAGCGGGAGCCGCCTACGAGCAGTACTTC. It specifies CSASLPLAGAAYEQYF.